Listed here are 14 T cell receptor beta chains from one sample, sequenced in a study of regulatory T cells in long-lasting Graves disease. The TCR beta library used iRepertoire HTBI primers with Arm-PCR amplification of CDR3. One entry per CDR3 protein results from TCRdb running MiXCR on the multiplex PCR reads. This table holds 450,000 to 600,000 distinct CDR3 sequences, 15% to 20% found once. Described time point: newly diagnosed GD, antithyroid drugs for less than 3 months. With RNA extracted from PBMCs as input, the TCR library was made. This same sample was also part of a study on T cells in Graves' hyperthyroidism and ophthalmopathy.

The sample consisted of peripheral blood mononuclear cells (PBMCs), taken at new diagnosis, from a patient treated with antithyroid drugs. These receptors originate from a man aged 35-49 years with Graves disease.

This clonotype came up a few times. The DNA for the CDR3 is TGTGCCAGCAGTTTCCTCAGGGGGCGAGGGGCCAACGTCCTGACTTTC. Protein product: CASSFLRGRGANVLTF. The chain combines TRBV12-3 or TRBV12-4 with TRBJ2-6; the match to TRBD1 covers 8 bases. V trimming: 3 bases; J trimming: 4 bases; junction bases outside the gene matches: 5. The CDR3 runs 16 residues.

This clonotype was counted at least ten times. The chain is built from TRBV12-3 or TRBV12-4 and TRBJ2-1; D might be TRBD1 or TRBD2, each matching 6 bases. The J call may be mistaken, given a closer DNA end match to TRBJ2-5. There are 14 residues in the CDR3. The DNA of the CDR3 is TGTGCCACCACCCGGGGGCCAAGAAAAGAGACCCAGTACTTC. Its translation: CATTRGPRKETQYF.

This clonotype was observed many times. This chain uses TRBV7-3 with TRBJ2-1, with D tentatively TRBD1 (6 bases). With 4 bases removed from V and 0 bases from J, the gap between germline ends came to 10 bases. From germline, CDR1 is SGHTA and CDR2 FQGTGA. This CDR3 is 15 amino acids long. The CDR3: CASSYGQSSYNEQFF. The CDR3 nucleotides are TGTGCCAGCAGCTATGGACAGAGCTCCTACAATGAGCAGTTCTTC.

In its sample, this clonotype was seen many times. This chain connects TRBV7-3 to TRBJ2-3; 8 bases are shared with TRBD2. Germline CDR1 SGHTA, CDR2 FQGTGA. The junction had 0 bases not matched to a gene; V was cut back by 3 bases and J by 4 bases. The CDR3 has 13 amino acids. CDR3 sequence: CASSLTSADTQYF. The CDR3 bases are TGTGCCAGCAGCTTGACTAGCGCAGATACGCAGTATTTT.

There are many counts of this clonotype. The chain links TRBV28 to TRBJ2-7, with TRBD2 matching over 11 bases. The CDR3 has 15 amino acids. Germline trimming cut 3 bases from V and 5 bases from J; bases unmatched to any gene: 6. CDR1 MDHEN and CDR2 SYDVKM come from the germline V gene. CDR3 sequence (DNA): TGTGCCAGCAGTTTGATCCTAGCGGGAGGAAACGAGCAGTACTTC. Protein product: CASSLILAGGNEQYF. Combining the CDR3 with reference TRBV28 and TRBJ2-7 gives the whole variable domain DVKVTQSSRYLVKRTGEKVFLECVQDMDHENMFWYRQDPGLGLRLIYFSYDVKMKEKGDIPEGYSVSREKKERFSLILESASTNQTSMYLCASSLILAGGNEQYFGPGTRLTVT.

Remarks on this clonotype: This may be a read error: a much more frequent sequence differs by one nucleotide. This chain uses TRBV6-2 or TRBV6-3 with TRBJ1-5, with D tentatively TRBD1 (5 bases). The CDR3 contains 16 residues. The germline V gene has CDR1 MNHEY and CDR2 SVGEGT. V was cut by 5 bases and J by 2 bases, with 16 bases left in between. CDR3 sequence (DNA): TGTGCCAGCAGTGAGACTACCTGGGACGGCAATCAGCCCCAGCATTTT. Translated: CASSETTWDGNQPQHF.

The CDR3 reads CSARDEPRSPYEQYF. As DNA, the CDR3 is TGCAGTGCTAGAGATGAGCCCCGAAGTCCCTACGAGCAGTACTTC. V and J are TRBV20-1 and TRBJ2-7; no definite D call. This CDR3 has 15 amino acids. Germline CDR1 is DFQATT and CDR2 is SNEGSKA (reference sequence). Deletions cut 0 bases from V and 2 bases from J, with 14 bases between.

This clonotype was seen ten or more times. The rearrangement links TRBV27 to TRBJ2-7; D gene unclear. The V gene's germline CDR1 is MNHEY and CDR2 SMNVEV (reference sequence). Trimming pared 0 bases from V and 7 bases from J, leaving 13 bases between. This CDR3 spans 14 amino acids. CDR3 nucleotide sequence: TGTGCCAGCAGTTTATCCAGAGTTAAGCAGGAGCAGTACTTC. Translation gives CASSLSRVKQEQYF.

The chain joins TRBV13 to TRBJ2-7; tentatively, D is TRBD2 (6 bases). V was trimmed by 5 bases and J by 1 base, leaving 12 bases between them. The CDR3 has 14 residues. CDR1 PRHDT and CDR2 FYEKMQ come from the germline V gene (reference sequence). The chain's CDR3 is CASSTRDFSYEQYF. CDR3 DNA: TGTGCCAGCAGCACCCGGGACTTTTCCTACGAGCAGTACTTC. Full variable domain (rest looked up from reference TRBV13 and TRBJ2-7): AAGVIQSPRHLIKEKRETATLKCYPIPRHDTVYWYQQGPGQDPQFLISFYEKMQSDKGSIPDRFSAQQFSDYHSELNMSSLELGDSALYFCASSTRDFSYEQYFGPGTRLTVT.

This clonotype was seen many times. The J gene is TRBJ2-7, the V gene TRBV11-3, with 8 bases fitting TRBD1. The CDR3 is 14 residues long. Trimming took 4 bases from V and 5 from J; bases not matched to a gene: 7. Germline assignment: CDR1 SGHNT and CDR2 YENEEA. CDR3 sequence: CASSYGQGPHEQYF. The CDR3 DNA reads TGTGCCAGCAGCTACGGACAGGGTCCCCACGAGCAGTACTTC.

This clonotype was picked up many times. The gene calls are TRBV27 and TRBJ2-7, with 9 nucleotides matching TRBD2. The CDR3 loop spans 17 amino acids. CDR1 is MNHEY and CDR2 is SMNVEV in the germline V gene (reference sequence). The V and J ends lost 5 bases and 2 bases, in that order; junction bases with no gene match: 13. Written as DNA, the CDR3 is TGTGCCAGCAGTCCCCGGGCTAGCGGGGCCCCTACCTACGAGCAGTACTTC. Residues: CASSPRASGAPTYEQYF.

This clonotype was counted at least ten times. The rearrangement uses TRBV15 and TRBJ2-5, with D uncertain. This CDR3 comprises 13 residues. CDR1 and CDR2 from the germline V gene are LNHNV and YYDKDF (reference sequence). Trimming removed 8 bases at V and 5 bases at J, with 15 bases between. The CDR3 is CATRWVGEETQYF. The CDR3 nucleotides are TGTGCCACCCGTTGGGTGGGCGAGGAGACCCAGTACTTC. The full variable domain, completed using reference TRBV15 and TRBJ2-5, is DAMVIQNPRYQVTQFGKPVTLSCSQTLNHNVMYWYQQKSSQAPKLLFHYYDKDFNNEADTPDNFQSRRPNTSFCFLDIRSPGLGDTAMYLCATRWVGEETQYFGPGTRLLVL.

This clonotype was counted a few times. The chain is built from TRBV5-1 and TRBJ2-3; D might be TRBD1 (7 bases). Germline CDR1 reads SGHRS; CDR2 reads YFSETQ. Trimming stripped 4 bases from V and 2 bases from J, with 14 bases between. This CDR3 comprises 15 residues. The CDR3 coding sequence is TGCGCCAGCAGCAGGGGGGACAGCCACACAGATACGCAGTATTTT. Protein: CASSRGDSHTDTQYF.

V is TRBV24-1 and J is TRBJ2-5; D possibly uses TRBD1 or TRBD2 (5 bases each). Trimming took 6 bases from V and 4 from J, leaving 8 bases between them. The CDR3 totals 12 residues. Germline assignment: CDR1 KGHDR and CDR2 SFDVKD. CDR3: CATSTGPETQYF. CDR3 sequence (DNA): TGTGCCACCAGTACGGGGCCAGAGACCCAGTACTTC.